There are a few counts of the clone carrying this TCR beta chain. What it recognizes is unknown. This record belongs to a study of T cells in localized non-small cell lung cancer. The CDR3 extends over 16 amino acids. Germline V gene data show CDR1 as SNHLY and CDR2 as FYNNEI. V was clipped by 0 bases and J by 2 bases; unmatched bases: 6. The assay was immunoSEQ multiplex PCR, and TCRdb's table has in-frame clones only and misses some. The repertoire holds around 55,000 clones, with approximately 86% as singletons. Study-level results: As only one tumor region underwent sequencing, heterogeneity remains possible. The appearance of a median roughly 58 of the top 100 tumor clones was seen in adjacent lung. Increased T cell density in blood showed an association with longer overall survival. Of the tissues analyzed, uninvolved adjacent lung showed maximal T cell clonality, greater than tumor.

The input for sequencing was PBMCs, taken before any cancer treatment. The gene calls are TRBV2 and TRBJ2-7, with 8 bases that match TRBD1. The source is a female donor with stage II lung adenocarcinoma. In nucleotides, the CDR3 is TGTGCCAGCAGTGAAGCGCTAGGACAGGGACCCTACGAGCAGTACTTC. Its translation: CASSEALGQGPYEQYF.